This is a list of T cell receptor beta chains from one sample in a study of T cells of healthy individuals. Each CDR3 protein is one row after TCRdb ran MiXCR on the 5' RACE reads. The sample carries 65,000 to 90,000 distinct CDR3 sequences, about 5% recorded once. These receptor sequences come from a female donor in good health. The CDR3 runs from the conserved cysteine through the conserved F or W. The D gene is left open where the match is weak. Expanded clones are given a class, and other clones once, few, many or no size at all.

CASSQDREGSFNQPQHF,TGCGCCAGCAGCCAAGATCGGGAAGGGTCGTTCAATCAGCCCCAGCATTTT,TRBV4-3,few,.,TRBJ1-5
CASGLVHLARGDNEQFF,TGTGCTAGTGGTTTGGTACATCTAGCCAGGGGGGACAATGAGCAGTTCTTC,TRBV12-5,.,.,TRBJ2-1
CATGRDYTDTQYF,TGTGCCACCGGAAGGGACTACACAGATACGCAGTATTTT,TRBV6-5,many,TRBD2,TRBJ2-3
CASSAQLANSYEQYF,TGTGCCAGCTCAGCCCAACTAGCGAATTCCTACGAGCAGTACTTC,TRBV18,few,TRBD2,TRBJ2-7
CASSPTGSPYEQYF,TGTGCCAGCAGTCCAACGGGCAGCCCCTACGAGCAGTACTTC,TRBV7-2,few,.,TRBJ2-7
CASSTLGAVNEKLFF,TGTGCCAGTAGCACCCTGGGGGCTGTTAATGAAAAACTGTTTTTT,TRBV19,few,.,TRBJ1-4
CASSLLLAGRNEQFF,TGTGCCAGCAGCTTACTACTAGCGGGGCGCAATGAGCAGTTCTTC,TRBV7-9,many,TRBD2,TRBJ2-1
CASSVAPENTEAFF,TGTGCCAGCAGCGTAGCTCCGGAGAACACTGAAGCTTTCTTT,TRBV9,few,.,TRBJ1-1
CASSDALNQPQHF,TGTGCCAGCAGTGACGCGCTCAATCAGCCCCAGCATTTT,TRBV2,.,.,TRBJ1-5
CASAGVKSPLEQYF,TGTGCCAGCGCAGGGGTAAAGTCCCCCCTCGAGCAGTACTTC,TRBV19,many,.,TRBJ2-7
CSARTSRSGDTQYF,TGCAGTGCTCGGACTAGCCGATCGGGAGATACGCAGTATTTT,TRBV20-1,many,TRBD2,TRBJ2-3
CASSRAGTSYNEQFF,TGCGCCAGCAGCCGGGCCGGGACTTCGTACAATGAGCAGTTCTTC,TRBV4-1,.,.,TRBJ2-1
CSASRADTQYF,TGCAGTGCTAGTAGAGCAGATACGCAGTATTTT,TRBV20-1,.,.,TRBJ2-3
CASSPQSSYEQYF,TGTGCCAGCAGTCCGCAGAGCTCCTACGAGCAGTACTTC,TRBV27,many,.,TRBJ2-7
CASSQGERVSYNEQFF,TGTGCCAGCAGCCAAGGGGAGCGGGTCTCCTACAATGAGCAGTTCTTC,TRBV3-1,many,.,TRBJ2-1
CASSDRDENEQFF,TGTGCCAGCAGTGACCGGGATGAAAATGAGCAGTTCTTC,TRBV6-4,many,.,TRBJ2-1
CASSQEGGGAPFF,TGTGCCAGCAGCCAAGAGGGTGGCGGGGCGCCATTCTTT,TRBV4-2,many,.,TRBJ1-1
CASAHGRGGSTDTQYF,TGTGCTAGTGCCCATGGACGGGGGGGTTCGACAGATACGCAGTATTTT,TRBV12-5,.,TRBD2,TRBJ2-3
CATSRAYKTNYGYTF,TGTGCCACCAGCAGAGCATACAAGACGAACTATGGCTACACCTTC,TRBV15,.,.,TRBJ1-2
CASSSTGGVTDTQYF,TGTGCCAGCAGCTCAACCGGCGGGGTCACAGATACGCAGTATTTT,TRBV5-6,few,.,TRBJ2-3
CSARDLKGAGELFF,TGCAGTGCCCGGGATTTAAAGGGGGCCGGGGAGCTGTTTTTT,TRBV20-1,many,.,TRBJ2-2
CAWSAGGNYGYTF,TGTGCCTGGAGTGCTGGAGGGAACTATGGCTACACCTTC,TRBV30,.,.,TRBJ1-2
CAWYSGRALNNEQFF,TGTGCCTGGTATAGCGGGAGGGCCCTCAACAATGAGCAGTTCTTC,TRBV30,many,TRBD2,TRBJ2-1
CASSPTSLYGYTF,TGTGCCAGCAGTCCGACCAGCCTCTATGGCTACACCTTC,TRBV6-6,many,.,TRBJ1-2
CGTRDPSYEQYF,TGCGGGACCCGGGATCCTTCCTACGAGCAGTACTTC,TRBV29-1,many,.,TRBJ2-7
CASSQDRTESYTDTQYF,TGTGCCAGCAGCCAAGATCGGACAGAATCCTACACAGATACGCAGTATTTT,TRBV4-2,medium-sized,.,TRBJ2-3
CATTEVQNTEAFF,TGTGCCACCACTGAGGTACAGAACACTGAAGCTTTCTTT,TRBV10-3,.,.,TRBJ1-1
CASSPGQGSNKPQHF,TGTGCCAGCTCACCCGGCCAGGGTTCGAATAAGCCCCAGCATTTT,TRBV18,many,.,TRBJ1-5
CASSQAKRASYEQYF,TGCGCCAGCAGCCAAGCTAAGAGGGCCTCCTACGAGCAGTACTTC,TRBV4-1,many,.,TRBJ2-7
CASSLYRGNQPQHF,TGTGCCAGCAGTTTATACAGGGGCAATCAGCCCCAGCATTTT,TRBV28,many,.,TRBJ1-5
CASSKSNTGELFF,TGTGCCAGCAGCAAGAGTAACACCGGGGAGCTGTTTTTT,TRBV7-2,many,.,TRBJ2-2
CASSLTRDFSYEQYF,TGTGCCAGCAGCCTCACTCGGGACTTCTCCTACGAGCAGTACTTC,TRBV28,few,.,TRBJ2-7
CSVEGTGTDTQYF,TGCAGCGTTGAGGGGACAGGGACAGATACGCAGTATTTT,TRBV29-1,.,TRBD1,TRBJ2-3
CASRPKGWGEAFF,TGTGCCAGCAGGCCCAAGGGCTGGGGTGAAGCTTTCTTT,TRBV11-1,few,.,TRBJ1-1
CSVMTGNEQFF,TGCAGCGTGATGACGGGGAATGAGCAGTTCTTC,TRBV29-1,.,.,TRBJ2-1
CSVGSTGLRNNNEQFF,TGCAGCGTTGGATCAACGGGACTAAGGAACAACAATGAGCAGTTCTTC,TRBV29-1,few,TRBD2,TRBJ2-1
CASSPDRVTEAFF,TGTGCCAGCTCACCAGACAGGGTCACTGAAGCTTTCTTT,TRBV18,few,TRBD1,TRBJ1-1